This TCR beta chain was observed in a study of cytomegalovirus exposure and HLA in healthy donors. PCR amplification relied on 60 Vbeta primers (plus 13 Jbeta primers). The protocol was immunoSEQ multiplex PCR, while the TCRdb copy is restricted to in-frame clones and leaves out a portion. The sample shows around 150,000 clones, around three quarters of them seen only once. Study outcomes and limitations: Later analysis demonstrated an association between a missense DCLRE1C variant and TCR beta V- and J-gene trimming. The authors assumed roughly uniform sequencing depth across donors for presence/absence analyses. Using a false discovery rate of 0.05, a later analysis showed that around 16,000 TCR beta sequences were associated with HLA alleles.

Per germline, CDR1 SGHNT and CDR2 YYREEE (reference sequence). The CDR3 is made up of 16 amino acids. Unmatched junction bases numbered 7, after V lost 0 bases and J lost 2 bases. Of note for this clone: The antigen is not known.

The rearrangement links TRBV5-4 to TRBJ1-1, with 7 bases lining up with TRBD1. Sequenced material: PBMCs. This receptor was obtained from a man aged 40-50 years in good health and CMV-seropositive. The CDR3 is CASSLAGGGLNTEAFF. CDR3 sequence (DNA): TGTGCCAGCAGCTTGGCAGGGGGTGGACTTAACACTGAAGCTTTCTTT.